These 10 T cell receptor beta chains came from one sample sequenced in a study of blood T cell repertoires in COVID-19. Assay: immunoSEQ multiplex PCR; the TCRdb copy retains only in-frame clones and omits some. The sample gives 200,000 or so clones, about 85% of which show up once; 2.9% is in the top ten. The sample comprised peripheral blood. Source of these receptors: a man between 50 and 59 years old who had recovered from COVID-19.

The chain is built from TRBV6-5 and TRBJ2-7; 7 bases map to TRBD1. With V trimmed by 6 bases and J by 1 base, 6 bases remained unmatched. The CDR3 extends over 14 amino acids. Germline V CDR1 and CDR2: MNHEY, SVGAGI. Written as DNA, the CDR3 is TGTGCCAGCAGGACAGGGTCTCGATCCTACGAGCAGTACTTC. Translated, it gives CASRTGSRSYEQYF.

The chain joins TRBV11-2 to TRBJ2-1; no firm D call. V was pared by 1 base and J by 6 bases, with 7 bases between. The CDR3 is 13 amino acids. The V gene's germline CDR1 is SGHAT and CDR2 FQNNGV. CDR3 DNA: TGTGCCAGCAGCTTAGCAGCGTTCAATGAGCAGTTCTTC. Translation gives CASSLAAFNEQFF.

The chain uses TRBV27 and TRBJ1-1; 8 bases fit TRBD1. Germline assignment: CDR1 MNHEY and CDR2 SMNVEV (reference sequence). The CDR3 has 17 residues. V was pared by 0 bases and J by 5 bases, with 11 bases of the junction left unmatched. In nucleotides, the CDR3 is TGTGCCAGCAGTTTATCACCCCGGACAGGGCTGAGAACTGAAGCTTTCTTT. This codes for CASSLSPRTGLRTEAFF.

The J gene is TRBJ1-5, the V gene TRBV7-9; 8 bases are a match to TRBD1. The germline CDR1 and CDR2 sequences are SEHNR and FQNEAQ (reference sequence). Trimming removed 5 bases from V and 2 bases from J; junction bases left unmatched: 2. The CDR3 is 14 amino acids. The CDR3, as DNA: TGTGCCAGCAGCCAGGGACAGGGCAATCAGCCCCAGCATTTT. Translating gives CASSQGQGNQPQHF.

The V and J genes are TRBV6-1 and TRBJ1-2; D unclear. Trimming removed 2 bases at V and 0 bases at J, with 13 bases between. The germline gives CDR1 MNHNS, CDR2 SASEGT. This CDR3 is built from 16 residues. The CDR3 sequence: CASSESRTAANYGYTF. CDR3 nucleotides: TGTGCCAGCAGTGAATCCAGAACAGCTGCTAACTATGGCTACACCTTC.

This clone appeared once. The V and J genes are TRBV27 and TRBJ2-2; 13 positions match TRBD2. The CDR3 runs 18 residues. V was pared by 0 bases and J by 3 bases, with 4 bases of the junction left unmatched. CDR1 and CDR2 from the germline V gene are MNHEY and SMNVEV (reference sequence). The CDR3 bases are TGTGCCAGCAGTTTATCGACTAGCGGGAGGCCGTACACCGGGGAGCTGTTTTTT. This codes for CASSLSTSGRPYTGELFF.

DNA of the CDR3: TGCGCCAGCAGTGACGGGAGAGGAAGTAATGAGCAGTTCTTC. Its protein product is CASSDGRGSNEQFF. This rearrangement joins TRBV10-1 to TRBJ2-1, with a weak D call TRBD2 (6 bases). Between the trimmed V and J ends, which lost 3 bases and 7 bases, there was a span of 13 bases. The CDR3 sequence is 14 residues long. Per the germline V gene, CDR1 is WNHNN and CDR2 is SYGVQD (reference sequence).

The chain has TRBV6-5 and TRBJ2-2, with D tentatively TRBD2 (6 bases). This CDR3 region has 13 residues. V lost 7 bases and J lost 5, with 11 bases in between. Germline values: CDR1 MNHEY, CDR2 SVGAGI. CDR3 sequence: CASTRLVTGELFF. The DNA for the CDR3 is TGTGCCAGCACCAGACTAGTAACCGGGGAGCTGTTTTTT.

The rearrangement uses TRBV6-5 and TRBJ2-7; 8 nucleotides line up with TRBD2. The germline V gene encodes CDR1 MNHEY and CDR2 SVGAGI. The CDR3 is made up of 13 amino acids. The ends lost 6 bases at V and 4 bases at J; junction bases unmatched: 5. CDR3 sequence (DNA): TGTGCCAGCAGGCCCGGGGGGGGATACGAGCAGTACTTC. Translated, it gives CASRPGGGYEQYF.

The CDR3 DNA reads TGTGCCAGCAGCTTTTCCCCATTAAACGGAGGGCCCTTGAATCAGCCCCAGCATTTT. It specifies CASSFSPLNGGPLNQPQHF. The chain joins TRBV7-8 to TRBJ1-5, with D unclear. The CDR3 is 19 amino acids. Trimming took off 3 bases at V and 4 bases at J, with 25 bases between the two ends. Per the germline V gene, CDR1 is SGHVS and CDR2 is FQNEAQ.